Listed below are T cell receptor beta chains from one sample, sequenced in a study of blood T cell repertoires in COVID-19. The method was immunoSEQ multiplex PCR; TCRdb's version includes in-frame clones alone and lacks a portion of them. Counted here are approximately 170,000 clones, 84% occurring once; the ten biggest clones make up around 9.9%. Material: peripheral blood. These receptors originate from a man in his 70s with active or convalescent COVID-19. Each CDR3 is given with its conserved first and last residue. Each record gives: J gene, V gene, CDR3 protein.

TRBJ1-6 TRBV5-5 CASSGTEGSPLHF
TRBJ1-1 TRBV27 CASSPRDSGLRAEAFF
TRBJ1-2 TRBV29-1 CSVDRGNYGYTF
TRBJ2-5 TRBV30 CAWSGQGSGFAQYF
TRBJ1-1 TRBV19 CASSIAGPRILAPEAFF
TRBJ1-1 TRBV6-5 CASSIPGHLKFEAFF
TRBJ2-3 TRBV3-1/TRBV3-2 CASSPLAGPSTDTQYF
TRBJ1-2 TRBV30 CAWSGSRGSYYGYTF
TRBJ2-1 TRBV30 CAWSEGQGANEQFF
TRBJ2-3 TRBV7-2 CASSFDRRYLSSTDTQYF
TRBJ1-6 TRBV18 CASSPPSGYNSPLHF
TRBJ1-2 TRBV4-3 CASSPRTGKNGYTF
TRBJ2-2 TRBV7-3 CASSPRAARLNVGELFF
TRBJ2-2 TRBV7-2 CASSLAGQVVGELFF
TRBJ1-1 TRBV2 CASSGQPMNTEAFF
TRBJ1-5 TRBV4-3 CASSQDDSNNQPQHF
TRBJ2-1 TRBV6-5 CASSYRLANNYNEQFF
TRBJ1-6 TRBV6-2/TRBV6-3 CASSYSGGFNSPLHF
TRBJ2-1 TRBV9 CASSPRFRTGGNEQFF
TRBJ1-1 TRBV4-3 CASSHTVTGGDGTEAFF
TRBJ1-1 TRBV27 CASSLEGFAEAFF
TRBJ2-5 TRBV11-2 CASSFGQGVRQETQYF
TRBJ1-4 TRBV6-5 CASRRDTATNEKLFF
TRBJ1-2 TRBV4-3 CASSQDLRRGHGYTF
TRBJ2-7 TRBV3-1/TRBV3-2 CASSQRGSRHEQYF